The 32 T cell receptor beta chains presented below share a single source sample, sequenced in a study of blood T cell repertoires in COVID-19. Using immunoSEQ multiplex PCR, the repertoire was profiled, and TCRdb retains in-frame clones only, with some absent. The profile shows about 92,000 clones, around 90% of them singletons. The sample consisted of peripheral blood. Receptor source: a woman aged 60-70 years with COVID-19, enrolled during active disease.

This chain joins TRBV6-2 or TRBV6-3 and TRBJ2-3, with a tentative D call TRBD1 (5 bases). The V gene's germline CDR1 is MNHEY and CDR2 SVGEGT. V was pared by 6 bases and J by 0 bases, with 16 bases between. The CDR3 contains 16 residues. CDR3 residues: CASSPKPTASTDTQYF. The CDR3 region has the DNA TGTGCCAGCAGCCCTAAGCCGACAGCTAGCACAGATACGCAGTATTTT.

The chain couples TRBV7-2 to TRBJ2-7, with D perhaps matching TRBD2 (5 bases). Trimming stripped 1 base from V and 3 bases from J, with 13 bases between. Germline CDR1 is SGHTA and CDR2 is FQGNSA. The CDR3 has 15 residues. DNA of the CDR3: TGTGCCAGCAGCTTAGTCTTTGTGGGAGACTACGAGCAGTACTTC. Protein: CASSLVFVGDYEQYF.

V and J are TRBV12-3 or TRBV12-4 and TRBJ1-2; 10 nucleotides line up with TRBD1. The CDR3 has 13 residues. V dropped 6 bases and J dropped 7; count of bases not matched to a gene: 5. The CDR3 loop is CASRSTGGGGYTF. CDR3 bases: TGTGCCAGCAGGTCGACAGGGGGCGGTGGCTACACCTTC.

The gene calls are TRBV12-3 or TRBV12-4 and TRBJ1-1; D gene ambiguous. V gave up 2 bases and J gave up 5 bases, with 6 bases separating them. This CDR3 contains 12 residues. The CDR3 loop is CASSLRWTEAFF. CDR3 nucleotide sequence: TGTGCCAGCAGTTTACGGTGGACTGAAGCTTTCTTT.

The gene calls are TRBV18 and TRBJ1-1; D is unclear. This CDR3 region has 15 residues. The germline V and J ends were trimmed by 3 bases and 3 bases, with 14 bases remaining between them. Germline CDR1 is KGHSH and CDR2 is LQKENI. This CDR3 reads CASSPERPGDTEAFF. The DNA of the CDR3 is TGTGCCAGCTCACCGGAAAGACCGGGAGACACTGAAGCTTTCTTT.

V is TRBV18 and J is TRBJ1-4, with D possibly matching TRBD1 (5 bases). CDR1 is KGHSH and CDR2 is LQKENI in the germline V gene. The CDR3 has 15 residues. The V end lost 3 bases, the J end lost 3 bases, and 11 bases lay between the germline ends. In DNA, the CDR3 is TGTGCCAGCTCACCCGGGGGTGGACCTAATGAAAAACTGTTTTTT. Its protein product is CASSPGGGPNEKLFF. Full variable domain (rest looked up from reference TRBV18 and TRBJ1-4): NAGVMQNPRHLVRRRGQEARLRCSPMKGHSHVYWYRQLPEEGLKFMVYLQKENIIDESGMPKERFSAEFPKEGPSILRIQQVVRGDSAAYFCASSPGGGPNEKLFFGSGTQLSVL.

V is TRBV4-3 and J is TRBJ2-3; maybe TRBD1 (5 bases). The CDR3 has 14 residues. V gave up 4 bases and J gave up 0 bases, with 8 bases separating them. Per germline, CDR1 LGHNA and CDR2 YSLEER. CDR3 loop: CASSPTASTDTQYF. CDR3 sequence (DNA): TGCGCCAGCAGCCCGACAGCTAGCACAGATACGCAGTATTTT.

The rearrangement uses TRBV7-2 and TRBJ2-1, with a weak D call TRBD1 (5 bases). V was shortened by 1 base and J by 0 bases, with 10 bases between the two germline ends. The CDR3 runs to 16 residues. CDR1 SGHTA and CDR2 FQGNSA come from the germline V gene. CDR3 in DNA: TGTGCCAGCAGCTTAGGACAGCCGAGCTCCTACAATGAGCAGTTCTTC. It encodes CASSLGQPSSYNEQFF.

The rearrangement joins TRBV29-1 to TRBJ2-7; TRBD1 matches at 9 bases. The junction had 16 bases not matched to a gene; V was cut back by 7 bases and J by 6 bases. The CDR3 has 15 amino acids. CDR1 and CDR2 (germline): SQVTM, ANQGSEA. The CDR3 loop reads CSAGTGTSLGSEQYF. In DNA form, the CDR3 reads TGCAGCGCCGGGACAGGGACGTCCCTGGGGTCCGAGCAGTACTTC.

This clone was counted once. The rearrangement uses TRBV7-2 and TRBJ2-5; 7 positions agree with TRBD2. CDR1 is SGHTA, CDR2 FQGNSA, per germline. This CDR3 region has 13 residues. Trimming took 8 bases from V and 5 from J; bases not matched to a gene: 8. CDR3 protein: CASRRGGVETQYF. CDR3 DNA sequence: TGTGCCAGCCGAAGGGGAGGGGTTGAGACCCAGTACTTC.

CDR3 loop: CASSQDTINQPQHF. The CDR3 DNA is TGTGCCAGCAGTCAAGACACAATCAATCAGCCCCAGCATTTT. The chain recombines TRBV2 with TRBJ1-5; D not resolved. The CDR3 runs to 14 residues. Between the trimmed V and J ends, which lost 5 bases and 3 bases, there was a span of 11 bases. Germline CDR1 reads SNHLY; CDR2 reads FYNNEI.

The chain combines TRBV30 with TRBJ1-4; 7 positions agree with TRBD1. With V trimmed by 3 bases and J by 8 bases, 12 bases remained unmatched. CDR1 and CDR2 (germline): GTSNPN, SVGIG (reference sequence). The CDR3 covers 15 residues. In DNA form, the CDR3 reads TGTGCCTGGAGGCCGGGACAGAGTGCTGGGGAAAAACTGTTTTTT. It codes for CAWRPGQSAGEKLFF.

The chain couples TRBV6-6 to TRBJ1-2, with 8 nucleotides matching TRBD1. J was trimmed by 5 bases and V by 2 bases; bases with no gene match: 10. The CDR3 is made up of 16 amino acids. The germline V gene encodes CDR1 MNHNY and CDR2 SVGAGI (reference sequence). The CDR3 DNA follows: TGTGCCAGCAGTTACAGGTCAGGGGGCGCGGGATATGGCTACACCTTC. Translation gives CASSYRSGGAGYGYTF.

This clone was counted only a few times. V gene TRBV19 combines with J gene TRBJ1-3; D call uncertain. Trimming took off 5 bases at V and 0 bases at J, with 14 bases between the two ends. Germline loops: CDR1 LNHDA, CDR2 SQIVND (reference sequence). The CDR3 runs to 16 residues. The CDR3 nucleotides are TGTGCCAGTAGTCCCGAGGGAGTTTCCTCTGGAAACACCATATATTTT. Its translation: CASSPEGVSSGNTIYF.

This clone was found once. The rearrangement uses TRBV9 and TRBJ1-1; maybe TRBD1 (5 bases). CDR3 size: 16 residues. From germline, CDR1 is SGDLS and CDR2 YYNGEE. V was trimmed by 0 bases and J by 1 base, leaving 13 bases between them. CDR3 protein: CASSVGAGQGNTEAFF. For the CDR3, the DNA is TGTGCCAGCAGCGTAGGCGCAGGCCAGGGGAACACTGAAGCTTTCTTT.

The rearrangement uses TRBV5-1 and TRBJ2-5; perhaps TRBD2 as D (7 bases). Trimming shortened V by 4 bases and J by 4 bases, and 17 bases separated the two germline ends. Germline V lookup: CDR1 SGHRS, CDR2 YFSETQ. The CDR3 totals 15 residues. Here the CDR3 reads CASSGEQGGLETQYF. The CDR3 DNA sequence: TGCGCCAGCAGCGGCGAACAGGGAGGGTTAGAGACCCAGTACTTC.

This clone was seen only a few times. The chain couples TRBV7-9 to TRBJ2-3; TRBD1 matches at 9 bases. The V segment lost 6 bases and the J segment 6 bases; nucleotides outside the gene matches: 4. Germline V gene sequence: CDR1 SEHNR, CDR2 FQNEAQ (reference sequence). The CDR3 runs to 13 residues. The CDR3, as DNA: TGTGCCAGCAGTGGACAGGGGTTGGATACGCAGTATTTT. Translating it yields CASSGQGLDTQYF.

The chain employs TRBV7-2 and TRBJ1-1, with a tentative D call TRBD1 (5 bases). Germline V CDR1 and CDR2: SGHTA, FQGNSA. Trimming left V 0 bases short and J 4 bases short, with 12 bases between. The CDR3 has 15 amino acids. CDR3 region: CASSLARGDSTEAFF. CDR3 coding DNA: TGTGCCAGCAGCTTAGCGCGGGGGGATAGCACTGAAGCTTTCTTT.

The count of this clone is one. The J gene is TRBJ1-5, the V gene TRBV5-6; D is possibly TRBD1 (6 bases). This CDR3 contains 15 residues. Germline CDR1 SGHDT, CDR2 YYEEEE. V dropped 1 base and J dropped 3 bases, with 11 bases sitting between them. For the CDR3, the DNA is TGTGCCAGCAGCTTGAACGGACAGCTCAATCAGCCCCAGCATTTT. The encoded protein is CASSLNGQLNQPQHF.

Here the CDR3 DNA reads TGTGCCAGTAGTCGGGTAAATGAAGCTTTCTTT. This encodes CASSRVNEAFF. The genes are TRBV19 and TRBJ1-1; D is undetermined. Trimming pared 5 bases from V and 7 bases from J, leaving 8 bases between. Germline CDR1 reads LNHDA; CDR2 reads SQIVND (reference sequence). The CDR3 is made up of 11 amino acids. Looking up the rest from reference TRBV19 and TRBJ1-1 gives the full variable domain: DGGITQSPKYLFRKEGQNVTLSCEQNLNHDAMYWYRQDPGQGLRLIYYSQIVNDFQKGDIAEGYSVSREKKESFPLTVTSAQKNPTAFYLCASSRVNEAFFGQGTRLTVV.

The rearrangement uses TRBV18 and TRBJ2-1; TRBD2 matches at 8 bases. Looked up from germline, CDR1 is KGHSH and CDR2 is LQKENI. V shed 0 bases and J 11 bases; nucleotides not matched to a gene: 18. The CDR3 runs to 18 residues. The CDR3 region is CASSPPGAGGGSLVQQFF. The CDR3 DNA reads as TGTGCCAGCTCACCACCCGGCGCGGGGGGCGGGAGCCTAGTGCAGCAGTTCTTC.

V gene TRBV7-9 combines with J gene TRBJ1-2; the D gene is possibly TRBD1 (6 bases). This CDR3 spans 13 amino acids. Germline lookup yields CDR1 SEHNR and CDR2 FQNEAQ (reference sequence). Trimming shortened V by 3 bases and J by 8 bases, and 13 bases separated the two germline ends. CDR3 coding DNA: TGTGCCAGCAGCTTCCGACAGGTGGAGGGCTACACCTTC. It codes for CASSFRQVEGYTF.

The chain couples TRBV4-3 to TRBJ2-7, with no clear D. In germline, CDR1 is LGHNA, CDR2 YSLEER. The CDR3 runs to 14 residues. With 1 base removed from V and 0 bases from J, the gap between germline ends came to 7 bases. As DNA, the CDR3 is TGCGCCAGCAGCCAAGGGCCCAACTCCTACGAGCAGTACTTC. This sequence encodes CASSQGPNSYEQYF.

V and J are TRBV28 and TRBJ1-1; maybe TRBD1 (5 bases). Trimming took off 2 bases at V and 5 bases at J, with 12 bases between the two ends. The CDR3 is 14 amino acids. Per the germline V gene, CDR1 is MDHEN and CDR2 is SYDVKM. This chain's CDR3 is CASSLSQGGTEAFF. The CDR3 DNA is TGTGCCAGCAGTTTAAGTCAGGGAGGAACTGAAGCTTTCTTT.

This chain uses TRBV27 with TRBJ2-2, with 9 bases that match TRBD2. The trim removed 4 bases at V and 4 bases at J, leaving 7 bases unmatched. The CDR3 has 16 residues. The germline CDR1 and CDR2 sequences are MNHEY and SMNVEV (reference sequence). CDR3 coding DNA: TGTGCCAGCAGTTCAAGCGGGGGGCGGATCACCGGGGAGCTGTTTTTT. Its protein is CASSSSGGRITGELFF.

The chain combines TRBV6-5 with TRBJ2-3; 11 bases line up with TRBD2. CDR1 is MNHEY and CDR2 is SVGAGI in the germline V gene. The CDR3 totals 15 residues. J gave up 2 bases and V 7 bases, and 5 bases lay outside the gene matches. The CDR3 spells CASILAGVFTDTQYF. CDR3 sequence (DNA): TGTGCCAGCATACTAGCGGGGGTATTCACAGATACGCAGTATTTT.

J is TRBJ2-7 and V is TRBV5-4; D is perhaps TRBD2 (6 bases). This CDR3 region has 13 residues. Germline assignment: CDR1 SGHNT and CDR2 YYREEE (reference sequence). V was trimmed by 4 bases and J by 4 bases, leaving 12 bases between them. This CDR3 reads CASSIGTEYEQYF. CDR3 nucleotides: TGTGCCAGCAGCATAGGGACTGAATACGAGCAGTACTTC.

V usage is TRBV3-1 (or the pseudogene TRBV3-2) and J usage is TRBJ2-2, with D perhaps TRBD2 (5 bases). Germline CDR1 and CDR2: LGHDT and YNNKEL (reference sequence). V gave up 4 bases and J gave up 1 base, with 13 bases separating them. This CDR3 is built from 16 residues. The CDR3, as DNA: TGTGCCAGCAGCCCGCGGGTCGCTCAGAACACCGGGGAGCTGTTTTTT. Translation gives CASSPRVAQNTGELFF.

CDR3 sequence reads: CSASWDRVGYGYTF. CDR3 DNA sequence: TGCAGTGCTAGTTGGGACAGGGTTGGCTATGGCTACACCTTC. The chain joins TRBV20-1 to TRBJ1-2; 9 bases match TRBD1. There are 14 residues in the CDR3. J lost 4 bases, V lost 3 bases, and 6 bases had no gene match. CDR1 and CDR2 (germline): DFQATT, SNEGSKA (reference sequence).

The chain employs TRBV15 and TRBJ1-1; D perhaps matches TRBD1 (5 bases). The CDR3 totals 14 residues. Germline CDR1 reads LNHNV; CDR2 reads YYDKDF (reference sequence). V gave up 7 bases and J gave up 1 base, with 13 bases separating them. The DNA of the CDR3 is TGTGCCACCATCCCCGACAGCAAGAACACTGAAGCTTTCTTT. Encoded protein: CATIPDSKNTEAFF.

The V and J genes are TRBV6-5 and TRBJ2-7; TRBD1 matches at 7 bases. Germline V gene lookup returns CDR1 MNHEY and CDR2 SVGAGI. V was clipped by 6 bases and J by 5 bases; unmatched bases: 13. The CDR3 extends over 15 amino acids. The CDR3 sequence: CASSNTPGQRDEQYF. The DNA of the CDR3 is TGTGCCAGCAGCAATACTCCGGGACAGAGGGACGAGCAGTACTTC.

This clone has a handful of counts. The gene calls are TRBV25-1 and TRBJ1-3, with 7 bases matching TRBD1. Germline-derived CDR1 and CDR2 are MGHDK and SYGVNS. The J segment lost 2 bases and the V segment lost 2 bases, leaving 3 bases of the junction unmatched. This CDR3 is 15 amino acids long. The CDR3 is CASSEPGTAGNTIYF. CDR3 sequence (DNA): TGTGCCAGCAGTGAACCGGGGACAGCTGGAAACACCATATATTTT.